This T cell receptor (beta chain) was retrieved from a study of CD8 T cells in ankylosing spondylitis. Quantitative 5'-RACE with molecular barcodes generated TCR beta libraries. Via MiXCR, TCRdb re-called the 5' RACE reads, giving one row per CDR3 protein. Found here are a few hundred thousand distinct CDR3 sequences, about 20% of them singletons; the top ten hold about 16%. Whole-study findings and limits: A motif in TCR beta, a set of under ten highly homologous variants, appeared characteristic of ankylosing spondylitis blood.

The table lists this clonotype with a few counts. Its specificity is not known. This CDR3 region has 18 residues. J lost 0 bases, V lost 2 bases, and 5 bases had no gene match. The chain recombines TRBV12-3 or TRBV12-4 with TRBJ2-4, with TRBD2 matching 12 bases. Material: blood, either unsorted or a sorted T cell fraction (not recorded which). The TCR originated in a male donor with ankylosing spondylitis. The CDR3 loop reads CASSLRLAGVTAKNIQYF. Written as DNA, the CDR3 is TGTGCCAGCAGTTTACGACTAGCGGGAGTAACAGCCAAAAACATTCAGTACTTC.